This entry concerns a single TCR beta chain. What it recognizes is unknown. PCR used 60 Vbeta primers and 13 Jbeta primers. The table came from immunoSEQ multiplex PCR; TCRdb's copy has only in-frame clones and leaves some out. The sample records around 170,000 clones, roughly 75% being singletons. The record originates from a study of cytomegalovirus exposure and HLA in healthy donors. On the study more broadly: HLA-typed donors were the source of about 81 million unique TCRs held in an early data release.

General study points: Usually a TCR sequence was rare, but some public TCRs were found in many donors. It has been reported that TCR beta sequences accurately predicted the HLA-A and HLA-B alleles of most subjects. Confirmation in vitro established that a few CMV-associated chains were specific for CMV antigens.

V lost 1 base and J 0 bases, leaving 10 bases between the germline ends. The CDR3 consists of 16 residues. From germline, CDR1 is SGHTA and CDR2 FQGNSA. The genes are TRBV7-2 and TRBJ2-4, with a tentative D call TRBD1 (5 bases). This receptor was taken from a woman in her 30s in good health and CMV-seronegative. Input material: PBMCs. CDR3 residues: CASSLGSGLAKNIQYF. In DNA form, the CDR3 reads TGTGCCAGCAGCTTAGGGTCAGGGCTAGCCAAAAACATTCAGTACTTC.